This is a list of T cell receptor beta chains from one sample in a study. TCRdb re-derived calls from the 5' RACE reads in MiXCR, one entry per CDR3 protein. This sample has 53,000 or so distinct CDR3 sequences, with about 25% found just once. The sample was tumor-infiltrating naive CD4+ T cells sorted from the breast tumor. Receptors originate from a female donor with breast cancer. Each CDR3 is given with its conserved first and last residue. Fields, in order: V gene, clone size, D gene, J gene, CDR3 DNA, CDR3 protein. D genes are given only for firm matches. Clone size is not always given. Where it is, it says once, few, many or a class for expanded clones.

v_gene: TRBV5-1
abundance: .
d_gene: .
j_gene: TRBJ2-3
CDR3nt: TGCGCCAGCAGCCGGGACTCCGCCACCACAGATACGCAGTATTTT
CDR3aa: CASSRDSATTDTQYF

v_gene: TRBV5-1
abundance: many
d_gene: .
j_gene: TRBJ2-3
CDR3nt: TGCGCCAGCAGCTACCGTAGCACAGATACGCAGTATTTT
CDR3aa: CASSYRSTDTQYF

v_gene: TRBV6-6
abundance: few
d_gene: .
j_gene: TRBJ2-2
CDR3nt: TGTGCCAGCAGTTATAGGCTATCCACCGGGGAGCTGTTTTTT
CDR3aa: CASSYRLSTGELFF

v_gene: TRBV5-1
abundance: few
d_gene: TRBD1
j_gene: TRBJ2-2
CDR3nt: TGCGCCAGCAAGTTTAGGACAGGGAGCACCGGGGAGCTGTTTTTT
CDR3aa: CASKFRTGSTGELFF

v_gene: TRBV7-8
abundance: .
d_gene: TRBD2
j_gene: TRBJ2-2
CDR3nt: TGTGCCAGCAGCCCGCGACTAGCGAGGAAGCTGTTTTTT
CDR3aa: CASSPRLARKLFF

v_gene: TRBV29-1
abundance: few
d_gene: .
j_gene: TRBJ2-1
CDR3nt: TGCAGCGTTGTCAGTCAGTATAGGTTCAATGAGCAGTTCTTC
CDR3aa: CSVVSQYRFNEQFF

v_gene: TRBV18
abundance: .
d_gene: TRBD1
j_gene: TRBJ2-7
CDR3nt: TGTGCCAGCAAGACCGGGACAGGGGATGGGGAGCAGTACTTC
CDR3aa: CASKTGTGDGEQYF

v_gene: TRBV27
abundance: many
d_gene: .
j_gene: TRBJ1-4
CDR3nt: TGTGCCAGCAGTTTAGCACAGGGTAATGAAAAACTGTTTTTT
CDR3aa: CASSLAQGNEKLFF

v_gene: TRBV5-1
abundance: .
d_gene: .
j_gene: TRBJ2-7
CDR3nt: TGCGCCAGCAGCCTCTCGATAGGGGGATACGAGCAGTACTTC
CDR3aa: CASSLSIGGYEQYF

v_gene: TRBV28
abundance: few
d_gene: TRBD1
j_gene: TRBJ2-3
CDR3nt: TGTGCCAGCAGTTCGGGACAGGAGTTCACAGATACGCAGTATTTT
CDR3aa: CASSSGQEFTDTQYF

v_gene: TRBV7-2
abundance: few
d_gene: .
j_gene: TRBJ2-7
CDR3nt: TGTGCCAGCAGCTTAATCATCTCCGACGAGCAGTACTTC
CDR3aa: CASSLIISDEQYF

v_gene: TRBV5-1
abundance: many
d_gene: .
j_gene: TRBJ1-5
CDR3nt: TGCGCCAGCAGCTTGGACGGGGGGAACAATCAGCCCCAGCATTTT
CDR3aa: CASSLDGGNNQPQHF

v_gene: TRBV12-3/TRBV12-4
abundance: few
d_gene: .
j_gene: TRBJ2-7
CDR3nt: TGTGCCAGCGGACGCTCCTACGAGCAGTACTTC
CDR3aa: CASGRSYEQYF

v_gene: TRBV7-2
abundance: .
d_gene: TRBD1
j_gene: TRBJ2-2
CDR3nt: TGTGCCAGCAGCGACTGGGGACAGGGTGTGCCCGGGGAGCTGTTTTTT
CDR3aa: CASSDWGQGVPGELFF

v_gene: TRBV28
abundance: .
d_gene: .
j_gene: TRBJ1-2
CDR3nt: TGTGCCAGCAGTGGGCAGGGGCATAACTATGGCTACACCTTC
CDR3aa: CASSGQGHNYGYTF

v_gene: TRBV7-9
abundance: few
d_gene: .
j_gene: TRBJ1-1
CDR3nt: TGTGCCAGCGCGCCGAGCCGGGGCGCCACTGAAGCTTTCTTT
CDR3aa: CASAPSRGATEAFF

v_gene: TRBV29-1
abundance: many
d_gene: .
j_gene: TRBJ2-6
CDR3nt: TGCAGCGTTGCCCGCTCTGGGGCCAACGTCCTGACTTTC
CDR3aa: CSVARSGANVLTF

v_gene: TRBV6-1
abundance: many
d_gene: .
j_gene: TRBJ2-7
CDR3nt: TGTGCCAGCAGTCGTGAGATGGCTAGCGAGCAGTACTTC
CDR3aa: CASSREMASEQYF

v_gene: TRBV5-1
abundance: .
d_gene: TRBD1
j_gene: TRBJ1-3
CDR3nt: TGCGCCAGCAGCGACACTGGACAGGGTGGAAACACCATATATTTT
CDR3aa: CASSDTGQGGNTIYF

v_gene: TRBV20-1
abundance: few
d_gene: TRBD2
j_gene: TRBJ2-2
CDR3nt: TGCAGTGCTAGCCCAGGGGGGACTAGCGGAACCGGGGAGCTGTTTTTT
CDR3aa: CSASPGGTSGTGELFF

v_gene: TRBV6-5
abundance: few
d_gene: TRBD1
j_gene: TRBJ2-1
CDR3nt: TGTGCCAGCAGGCGAAACTCCGGGACAGGGGGCTACAATGAGCAGTTCTTC
CDR3aa: CASRRNSGTGGYNEQFF

v_gene: TRBV6-6
abundance: .
d_gene: TRBD1
j_gene: TRBJ1-2
CDR3nt: TGTGCCAGCAGTTACTCACCGGGACAGGGGTATGGCTACACCTTC
CDR3aa: CASSYSPGQGYGYTF

v_gene: TRBV3-1
abundance: few
d_gene: TRBD2
j_gene: TRBJ2-7
CDR3nt: TGTGCCAGCAGCCATAAGCGGGAGGGCCTCCGCGAGCAGTACTTC
CDR3aa: CASSHKREGLREQYF

v_gene: TRBV5-6
abundance: few
d_gene: .
j_gene: TRBJ1-2
CDR3nt: TGTGCCAGCAGCGTGGAACTGGGCTATGGCTACACCTTC
CDR3aa: CASSVELGYGYTF

v_gene: TRBV28
abundance: many
d_gene: .
j_gene: TRBJ2-6
CDR3nt: TGTGCCAGCAGTTTAGAACAGCTGGGGGGTCCCCGTTCTGGGGCCAACGTCCTGACTTTC
CDR3aa: CASSLEQLGGPRSGANVLTF

v_gene: TRBV24-1
abundance: few
d_gene: .
j_gene: TRBJ2-3
CDR3nt: TGTGCCACCAGTGATTTCGGGGATACGCAGTATTTT
CDR3aa: CATSDFGDTQYF

v_gene: TRBV5-1
abundance: .
d_gene: TRBD1
j_gene: TRBJ2-1
CDR3nt: TGCGCCAGCAGCTTGGGAGGGGGCGAACGATCCTACAATGAGCAGTTCTTC
CDR3aa: CASSLGGGERSYNEQFF

v_gene: TRBV20-1
abundance: .
d_gene: TRBD1
j_gene: TRBJ1-5
CDR3nt: TGCAGTGCTAGGCGTATCGACAGGGGGGTAAATCAGCCCCAGCATTTT
CDR3aa: CSARRIDRGVNQPQHF

v_gene: TRBV27
abundance: few
d_gene: .
j_gene: TRBJ1-4
CDR3nt: TGTGCCAGCAGTTTAGCGGGGGCTTCTAATGAAAAACTGTTTTTT
CDR3aa: CASSLAGASNEKLFF

v_gene: TRBV9
abundance: many
d_gene: TRBD2
j_gene: TRBJ2-4
CDR3nt: TGTGCCAGCAGCGTAGCGGCTAGCGGGGACCTAGCCAAAAACATTCAGTACTTC
CDR3aa: CASSVAASGDLAKNIQYF

v_gene: TRBV5-1
abundance: .
d_gene: TRBD2
j_gene: TRBJ2-5
CDR3nt: TGCGCCAGCAGCCCGGGACTAGTTGAGACCCAGTACTTC
CDR3aa: CASSPGLVETQYF

v_gene: TRBV18
abundance: .
d_gene: .
j_gene: TRBJ2-3
CDR3nt: TGTGCCAGCTCACTAGCGCTGGGCACAGATACGCAGTATTTT
CDR3aa: CASSLALGTDTQYF

v_gene: TRBV7-3
abundance: many
d_gene: .
j_gene: TRBJ1-1
CDR3nt: TGTGCCAGCAGCTTATCTGGGCGTAGGAGGATGAACACTGAAGCTTTCTTT
CDR3aa: CASSLSGRRRMNTEAFF

v_gene: TRBV5-1
abundance: few
d_gene: .
j_gene: TRBJ2-2
CDR3nt: TGCGCCAGCAGCTTGGGGACTGCCATTGACGGGGAGCTGTTTTTT
CDR3aa: CASSLGTAIDGELFF

v_gene: TRBV7-2
abundance: .
d_gene: .
j_gene: TRBJ2-2
CDR3nt: TGTGCCAGCAGCTTGGGGAACACTGGGGAGCTGTTTTTT
CDR3aa: CASSLGNTGELFF

v_gene: TRBV29-1
abundance: few
d_gene: .
j_gene: TRBJ2-7
CDR3nt: TGCAGCGTTGAAGATCGGGGCAGAAAGGGCTACGAGCAGTACTTC
CDR3aa: CSVEDRGRKGYEQYF

v_gene: TRBV6-6
abundance: many
d_gene: TRBD2
j_gene: TRBJ2-1
CDR3nt: TGTGCCAGCAGTTACTTGCGGGGGGCTGGGAATGAGCAGTTCTTC
CDR3aa: CASSYLRGAGNEQFF

v_gene: TRBV5-1
abundance: .
d_gene: .
j_gene: TRBJ2-5
CDR3nt: TGCGCCAGCAGCCCAGAGGGGAGGGAGACCCAGTACTTC
CDR3aa: CASSPEGRETQYF

v_gene: TRBV27
abundance: few
d_gene: TRBD1
j_gene: TRBJ2-5
CDR3nt: TGTGCCAGCAGTAACACGGACAGGGGGCGAGAGACCCAGTACTTC
CDR3aa: CASSNTDRGRETQYF

v_gene: TRBV29-1
abundance: .
d_gene: TRBD2
j_gene: TRBJ2-5
CDR3nt: TGCAGCGTTGCCCCAACTAGCGGGAGGGAGACCCAGTACTTC
CDR3aa: CSVAPTSGRETQYF

v_gene: TRBV6-5
abundance: .
d_gene: .
j_gene: TRBJ2-7
CDR3nt: TGTGCCAGCAGTCTCAGGGTGGCCTACGAGCAGTACTTC
CDR3aa: CASSLRVAYEQYF

v_gene: TRBV5-1
abundance: many
d_gene: TRBD1
j_gene: TRBJ2-3
CDR3nt: TGCGCCAGCAGCTTCGGGACAGGGGGCGCAGATACGCAGTATTTT
CDR3aa: CASSFGTGGADTQYF

v_gene: TRBV5-4
abundance: few
d_gene: TRBD2
j_gene: TRBJ2-5
CDR3nt: TGTGCCAGCAGCTTGGGTAGCGGGAGTGCAGAGACCCAGTACTTC
CDR3aa: CASSLGSGSAETQYF

v_gene: TRBV7-8
abundance: few
d_gene: TRBD1
j_gene: TRBJ1-4
CDR3nt: TGTGCCAGCAGCTGGGACAGGGGGTCGGAAAAACTGTTTTTT
CDR3aa: CASSWDRGSEKLFF

v_gene: TRBV5-1
abundance: .
d_gene: .
j_gene: TRBJ2-2
CDR3nt: TGCGCCAGCAGCTTGGCATTAGCCGGGGAGCTGTTTTTT
CDR3aa: CASSLALAGELFF

v_gene: TRBV12-3/TRBV12-4
abundance: .
d_gene: TRBD1
j_gene: TRBJ1-4
CDR3nt: TGTGCCAGCAGTTTAAAGGGACAGGGAACGGCTGAAAAACTGTTTTTT
CDR3aa: CASSLKGQGTAEKLFF

v_gene: TRBV6-5
abundance: medium-sized
d_gene: TRBD1
j_gene: TRBJ1-2
CDR3nt: TGTGCCAGCAGCACAGGGGATCGGGGCTACACCTTC
CDR3aa: CASSTGDRGYTF